The clone carrying this T cell receptor (beta chain) is judged large. The antigen is undetermined. This beta chain came through as a stray read in a library set up for alpha chains, and its size says little. The study tagged each TCR cDNA molecule with a unique molecular identifier. TCRdb re-called the 5' RACE reads with MiXCR, one entry per CDR3 protein. The data contain about 430 distinct CDR3 sequences, roughly 27% of them singletons. The source of the sample is a study of spatial heterogeneity in lung cancer. Looking at the study overall: Each time, sequencing found more beta-chain sequences than alpha-chain sequences. General observations from the study: Tumoral mutation counts were tracked by counts of expanded intratumoral alpha and beta TCRs.

The CDR3 is 13 amino acids. V lost 5 bases and J lost 5, with 16 bases in between. Per germline, CDR1 DFQATT and CDR2 SNEGSKA (reference sequence). The time point was: sample taken at primary tumor resection. 72 TRACERx patients with early, untreated non-small cell lung cancer donated samples. Frozen PBMC, nontumor lung or tumor provided whole RNA, which was sequenced unsorted. The starting material was lung tumor tissue, obtained at surgery. The origin of this receptor is a female donor with early-stage non-small cell lung cancer. The V call is TRBV20-1, the J call TRBJ2-7; D gene uncertain. The CDR3 DNA reads as TGCAGTGCTCATGTCACCTCCGGGCACGAGCAGTACTTC. This codes for CSAHVTSGHEQYF.